This T cell receptor (beta chain) emerged from a study of CD8+ T cells in alopecia areata. Treatment: oral pan-JAK inhibitor, 5-10 mg twice daily. This clone was picked up one time. An end of the junction differs from the germline gene, which may be a read error. The V gene's germline CDR1 is KGHSH and CDR2 LQKENI. This CDR3 has 16 residues. Extraction and reverse transcription of RNA yielded cDNA as the sequencing template. Data came from immunoSEQ multiplex PCR; TCRdb stores just in-frame clones and leaves some out. The sample holds about 280,000 clones, nearly 60% seen once. Sample: CD4+ T cells sorted from blood, taken at week 24, from a patient treated with tofacitinib. The V gene is TRBV18, the J gene TRBJ1-6; no definite D call. The TCR comes from a human donor with alopecia areata. CDR3 amino acids: CASSPLMDSNNSPLHF. The CDR3 DNA reads TGTGCCAGCTCACCACTAATGGACTCCAATAATTCACCCCTCCACTTT. The full variable domain, rest sourced from reference TRBV18 and TRBJ1-6, is NAGVMQNPRHLVRRRGQEARLRCSPMKGHSHVYWYRQLPEEGLKFMVYLQKENIIDESGMPKERFSAEFPKEGPSILRIQQVVRGDSAAYFCASSPLMDSNNSPLHFGNGTRLTVT.